One and the same sample provided the 25 T cell receptor beta chains below, sequenced in a study of blood T cell repertoires in COVID-19. Assay: immunoSEQ multiplex PCR; the TCRdb copy retains only in-frame clones and omits some. The repertoire holds 150,000 to 200,000 clones, with over 70% as singletons. Sequenced sample: peripheral blood. These receptor sequences come from a woman aged 40 to 50 with COVID-19, enrolled during active disease.

This rearrangement joins TRBV25-1 to TRBJ1-2; possibly TRBD1 for D (5 bases). The CDR3 runs to 16 residues. Germline V gene sequence: CDR1 MGHDK, CDR2 SYGVNS. Trimming took off 1 base at V and 8 bases at J, with 20 bases between the two ends. The CDR3 DNA reads as TGTGCCAGCAGTGAATCTGGCCGAGCAGGGATGGAGGGCTACACCTTC. Encoded protein: CASSESGRAGMEGYTF.

In DNA, the CDR3 is TGTGCCAGCAGCGTGAGGGGGCAAAGTAATCAGCCCCAGCATTTT. Translating it yields CASSVRGQSNQPQHF. This chain connects TRBV5-4 to TRBJ1-5, with TRBD1 matching 7 bases. Unmatched junction bases numbered 8, after V lost 4 bases and J lost 4 bases. Germline CDR1 SGHNT, CDR2 YYREEE (reference sequence). This CDR3 is 15 amino acids long.

This clone was seen a single time. The rearrangement uses TRBV29-1 and TRBJ1-2; D gene uncertain. Germline CDR1 SQVTM, CDR2 ANQGSEA. V lost 5 bases, J lost 8 bases, and 12 bases lay in between. The CDR3 contains 11 residues. The CDR3 protein is CSVRPSGGYTF. Here the CDR3 DNA reads TGCAGCGTTAGGCCGTCGGGGGGCTACACCTTC.

V gene TRBV19 combines with J gene TRBJ2-3; D possibly corresponds to TRBD1 (5 bases). The CDR3 is 15 residues long. Germline lookup yields CDR1 LNHDA and CDR2 SQIVND (reference sequence). V dropped 7 bases and J dropped 3 bases, with 17 bases sitting between them. DNA for the CDR3: TGTGCCAGTACCCGACAGCCCACTCGAACAGATACGCAGTATTTT. It specifies CASTRQPTRTDTQYF.

This clone was counted between two and nine times. The chain employs TRBV15 and TRBJ2-1; the D is unclear. The ends were cut back, 0 bases at V and 2 bases at J, with 8 bases in the middle. From germline, CDR1 is LNHNV and CDR2 YYDKDF (reference sequence). This CDR3 spans 15 amino acids. CDR3 amino acids: CATSRETGTYNEQFF. Here the CDR3 DNA reads TGTGCCACCAGCAGAGAGACGGGTACCTACAATGAGCAGTTCTTC.

This chain connects TRBV27 to TRBJ1-1; D gene uncertain. The CDR3 loop spans 13 amino acids. Germline-derived CDR1 and CDR2 are MNHEY and SMNVEV (reference sequence). Trimming cost V 0 bases and J 11 bases, with 13 bases left between them. As DNA, the CDR3 is TGTGCCAGCAGTTTATCGCGGTGGGAGACTGCTTTCTTT. Its protein product is CASSLSRWETAFF.

The chain links TRBV3-1 (or the pseudogene TRBV3-2) to TRBJ1-2, with TRBD1 as a possible D gene (6 bases). The CDR3 length is 15 residues. The V and J ends lost 6 bases and 4 bases respectively, with 18 bases between them. Germline V gene lookup returns CDR1 LGHDT and CDR2 YNNKEL (reference sequence). DNA for the CDR3: TGTGCCAGCAGATCCGGACAGATTTCGAGCTATGGCTACACCTTC. This codes for CASRSGQISSYGYTF.

The J gene is TRBJ2-2, the V gene TRBV9; TRBD2 aligns across 14 bases. Germline values: CDR1 SGDLS, CDR2 YYNGEE. Unmatched junction bases numbered 5, after V lost 6 bases and J lost 7 bases. This CDR3 has 15 amino acids. Written as DNA, the CDR3 is TGTGCCAGCAACGGAGGACTAGCGGGGGGCGGGGAGCTGTTTTTT. Its translation is CASNGGLAGGGELFF.

The rearrangement links TRBV18 to TRBJ1-6, with 7 nucleotides matching TRBD1. Trimming cost V 4 bases and J 7 bases; bases outside gene matches: 4. This CDR3 comprises 14 residues. CDR1 is KGHSH and CDR2 is LQKENI in the germline V gene. The DNA of the CDR3 is TGTGCCAGCTCACGCGAGGGGGCGAATTCACCCCTCCACTTT. It is translated as CASSREGANSPLHF.

V and J are TRBV7-8 and TRBJ2-7, with D possibly matching TRBD2 (5 bases). Germline V gene lookup returns CDR1 SGHVS and CDR2 FQNEAQ. The germline V and J ends were trimmed by 10 bases and 7 bases, with 11 bases remaining between them. The CDR3 contains 10 residues. The CDR3 sequence is CATGDWEQYF. Here the CDR3 DNA reads TGTGCCACCGGGGATTGGGAGCAGTACTTC.

This clone has more than one count but fewer than ten. The chain carries TRBV3-1 (or the pseudogene TRBV3-2) and TRBJ1-3, with D hard to call. This CDR3 contains 16 residues. The ends were cut back, 0 bases at V and 0 bases at J, with 9 bases in the middle. The germline gives CDR1 LGHDT, CDR2 YNNKEL (reference sequence). CDR3 sequence: CASSQDVRGSGNTIYF. DNA for the CDR3: TGTGCCAGCAGCCAAGATGTACGGGGCTCTGGAAACACCATATATTTT.

V and J are TRBV6-2 or TRBV6-3 and TRBJ1-5; D unresolved. The CDR3 totals 15 residues. Germline V gives CDR1 MNHEY, CDR2 SVGEGT. V was clipped by 0 bases and J by 8 bases, with 14 bases between them. CDR3 region: CASSYSTRGSEPQHF. Here the CDR3 DNA reads TGTGCCAGCAGTTACTCGACTCGGGGTTCGGAGCCCCAGCATTTT.

The gene calls are TRBV7-2 and TRBJ1-6; TRBD1 matches 7 bases. The V gene end was trimmed by 6 bases and the J gene end by 7 bases; junction bases not matched to a gene: 12. Germline-derived CDR1 and CDR2 are SGHTA and FQGNSA. The CDR3 runs to 16 residues. The CDR3 reads CASSATLQGMNSPLHF. In DNA, the CDR3 is TGTGCCAGCAGTGCTACACTACAGGGGATGAATTCACCCCTCCACTTT.

This sequence joins TRBV4-2 and TRBJ1-1, with 7 bases fitting TRBD1. V lost 2 bases, J lost 7 bases, and 4 bases stayed unmatched. The CDR3 contains 13 residues. Per germline, CDR1 LGHNA and CDR2 YNFKEQ. The CDR3 region is CASSQNRGSEAFF. The CDR3 region has the DNA TGTGCCAGCAGCCAAAACAGGGGTAGTGAAGCTTTCTTT.

This clone was observed a handful of times. V gene TRBV11-2 combines with J gene TRBJ2-7; perhaps TRBD2 as D (6 bases). Germline V gene data show CDR1 as SGHAT and CDR2 as FQNNGV. CDR3 length: 14 amino acids. The V and J ends lost 5 bases and 2 bases respectively, with 13 bases between them. The CDR3 region is CASSGGSGPYEQYF. The DNA for the CDR3 is TGTGCCAGCAGCGGGGGGTCAGGACCCTACGAGCAGTACTTC. Variable domain in full (rest from reference TRBV11-2 and TRBJ2-7): EAGVAQSPRYKIIEKRQSVAFWCNPISGHATLYWYQQILGQGPKLLIQFQNNGVVDDSQLPKDRFSAERLKGVDSTLKIQPAKLEDSAVYLCASSGGSGPYEQYFGPGTRLTVT.

This clone was counted once. The rearrangement joins TRBV9 to TRBJ2-2; D remains ambiguous. The germline V gene encodes CDR1 SGDLS and CDR2 YYNGEE. The CDR3 runs to 13 residues. Trimming pared 6 bases from V and 0 bases from J, leaving 6 bases between. The CDR3 bases are TGTGCCAGCAAGCCCCCGAACACCGGGGAGCTGTTTTTT. Translating gives CASKPPNTGELFF.

V is TRBV7-2 and J is TRBJ1-1, with D hard to call. This CDR3 has 13 residues. Germline V gene data show CDR1 as SGHTA and CDR2 as FQGNSA. V lost 5 bases and J 10 bases, leaving 17 bases between the germline ends. The CDR3 loop is CASSQIVPRGAFF. CDR3 bases: TGTGCCAGCAGCCAAATAGTCCCGCGGGGAGCTTTCTTT.

The chain uses TRBV28 and TRBJ2-3; 12 bases match TRBD2. Trimming removed 5 bases from V and 0 bases from J; junction bases left unmatched: 9. This CDR3 comprises 18 residues. CDR1 and CDR2 from the germline V gene are MDHEN and SYDVKM. The CDR3 coding sequence is TGTGCCAGCAGTCGCTGGACTAGCGGGACCTCTAGCACAGATACGCAGTATTTT. It yields the protein CASSRWTSGTSSTDTQYF.

This chain joins TRBV27 and TRBJ2-3; tentatively, D is TRBD2 (6 bases). There are 14 residues in the CDR3. Germline CDR1 and CDR2: MNHEY and SMNVEV (reference sequence). V was clipped by 8 bases and J by 0 bases, with 12 bases between them. The CDR3 sequence: CASGTAVSTDTQYF. The DNA of the CDR3 is TGTGCCAGCGGGACTGCTGTTAGCACAGATACGCAGTATTTT.

This clone has a single count. The rearrangement links TRBV7-9 to TRBJ2-7; weak D call: TRBD2 (5 bases). The CDR3 is made up of 15 amino acids. The germline V gene encodes CDR1 SEHNR and CDR2 FQNEAQ (reference sequence). V was clipped by 4 bases and J by 3 bases, with 16 bases between them. The CDR3 bases are TGTGCCAGCAGCTCGATGGACTCTCCGGGCTACGAGCAGTACTTC. Its protein is CASSSMDSPGYEQYF.

This clone was seen more than once but under ten times. The chain links TRBV7-9 to TRBJ2-7; weak D call: TRBD2 (6 bases). The CDR3 sequence is 14 residues long. Germline values: CDR1 SEHNR, CDR2 FQNEAQ (reference sequence). The V end lost 1 base, the J end lost 3 bases, and 10 bases lay between the germline ends. DNA for the CDR3: TGTGCCAGCAGCTTAGAGGAGGGAAGCTACGAGCAGTACTTC. Translated: CASSLEEGSYEQYF.

The rearrangement links TRBV6-1 to TRBJ1-5, with 9 bases that match TRBD1. The CDR3 has 14 amino acids. The V gene's germline CDR1 is MNHNS and CDR2 SASEGT. J was trimmed by 9 bases and V by 1 base; bases with no gene match: 4. The CDR3, as DNA: TGTGCCAGCAGTGAAGGAGGACAGGGGTTGCCCCAGCATTTT. It is translated as CASSEGGQGLPQHF.

The rearrangement links TRBV6-5 to TRBJ2-7; weak D call: TRBD1 (6 bases). This CDR3 has 13 amino acids. With 7 bases removed from V and 3 bases from J, the gap between germline ends came to 13 bases. Germline lookup yields CDR1 MNHEY and CDR2 SVGAGI. The CDR3 here is CASNIRQDYEQYF. Here the CDR3 DNA reads TGTGCCAGCAATATACGACAGGACTACGAGCAGTACTTC.

This chain joins TRBV5-1 and TRBJ1-1; possibly TRBD1 for D (6 bases). V lost 7 bases and J 4 bases, leaving 26 bases between the germline ends. The CDR3 consists of 17 residues. CDR1 is SGHRS and CDR2 is YFSETQ in the germline V gene. DNA of the CDR3: TGCGCCAGCTCCAGCGCCAGGGGTGTGTGGTCGGCCACTGAAGCTTTCTTT. Translating it yields CASSSARGVWSATEAFF.

The rearrangement uses TRBV19 and TRBJ2-3, with TRBD1 as a possible D gene (5 bases). The CDR3 runs to 16 residues. The V gene's germline CDR1 is LNHDA and CDR2 SQIVND (reference sequence). Trimming pared 2 bases from V and 3 bases from J, leaving 15 bases between. CDR3 nucleotide sequence: TGTGCCAGTAGTATACAGGGTTCCTCTAAAACAGATACGCAGTATTTT. The encoded protein is CASSIQGSSKTDTQYF.